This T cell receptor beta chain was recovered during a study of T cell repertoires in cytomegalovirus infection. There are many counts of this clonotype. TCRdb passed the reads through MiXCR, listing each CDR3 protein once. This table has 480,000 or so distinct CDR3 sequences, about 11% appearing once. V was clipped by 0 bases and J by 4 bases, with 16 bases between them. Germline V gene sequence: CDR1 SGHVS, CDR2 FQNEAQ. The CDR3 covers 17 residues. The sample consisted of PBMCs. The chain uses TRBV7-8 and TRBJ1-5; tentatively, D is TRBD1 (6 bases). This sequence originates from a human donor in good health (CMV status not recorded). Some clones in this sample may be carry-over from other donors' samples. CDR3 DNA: TGTGCCAGCAGCTTAGCGCTTATCGGACAGACAAATCAGCCCCAGCATTTT. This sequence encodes CASSLALIGQTNQPQHF.